Following are 26 T cell receptor beta chains from one sample sequenced in a study of shared clonotypes between healthy human individuals. Here immunoSEQ multiplex PCR was the method, and the copy in TCRdb shows in-frame clones only, minus some. Here the sample spans around 2.5 million clones, 80% to 95% being singletons. Sequencing input: naive CD4+ T cells from PBMCs. Subset noted: CD45RA+ positively selected. These receptors originate from a man aged 18 to 30 in good health. Some clones in this sample may be carry-over from other donors' samples.

The chain links TRBV11-2 to TRBJ2-1; no clear D gene. V lost 2 bases to trimming and J lost 3 bases, with 5 bases between them. The germline V gene has CDR1 SGHAT and CDR2 FQNNGV. This CDR3 has 13 residues. CDR3 nucleotides: TGTGCCAGCAGCTTAAACAGCTACAATGAGCAGTTCTTC. Translated, it gives CASSLNSYNEQFF.

The chain has TRBV5-4 and TRBJ2-5; D ambiguous. Germline V lookup: CDR1 SGHNT, CDR2 YYREEE (reference sequence). The CDR3 loop spans 13 amino acids. V shed 4 bases and J shed 5 bases, with 12 bases lying between them. CDR3 protein: CASSKDQAETQYF. The CDR3 coding sequence is TGTGCCAGCAGCAAGGACCAGGCGGAGACCCAGTACTTC. The full variable domain, completed using reference TRBV5-4 and TRBJ2-5, is ETGVTQSPTHLIKTRGQQVTLRCSSQSGHNTVSWYQQALGQGPQFIFQYYREEENGRGNFPPRFSGLQFPNYSSELNVNALELDDSALYLCASSKDQAETQYFGPGTRLLVL.

CDR3 sequence: CATSGPLYQETQYF. In DNA form, the CDR3 reads TGTGCCACCAGTGGCCCTCTTTACCAAGAGACCCAGTACTTC. The rearrangement joins TRBV5-6 to TRBJ2-5; D is undetermined. From germline, CDR1 is SGHDT and CDR2 YYEEEE. V lost 9 bases to trimming and J lost 0 bases, with 15 bases between them. The CDR3 is 14 residues long.

The chain has TRBV10-1 and TRBJ1-1, with a possible D match to TRBD1 (5 bases). Trimming took off 5 bases at V and 1 base at J, with 11 bases between the two ends. CDR1 and CDR2 from the germline V gene are WNHNN and SYGVQD (reference sequence). This CDR3 contains 14 residues. In DNA, the CDR3 is TGCGCCAGCAGTAAGGGACTGGAGAACACTGAAGCTTTCTTT. It encodes CASSKGLENTEAFF.

Turning to this clone: The same CDR3 is also encoded by other DNA sequences in this sample. The gene calls are TRBV6-5 and TRBJ2-7, with D possibly called TRBD1 or TRBD2 (5 bases each). The CDR3 is 14 residues long. Germline assignment: CDR1 MNHEY and CDR2 SVGAGI. The V end lost 5 bases, the J end lost 2 bases, and 13 bases lay between the germline ends. The CDR3 bases are TGTGCCAGCAGTATCGGGGCAGGACCCTACGAGCAGTACTTC. Translation gives CASSIGAGPYEQYF.

This clone occurred once. The rearrangement links TRBV6-5 to TRBJ1-3, with no clear D. This CDR3 is built from 15 residues. V lost 5 bases to trimming and J lost 0 bases, with 11 bases between them. Germline CDR1 is MNHEY and CDR2 is SVGAGI. The CDR3 reads CASSPTVHSGNTIYF. The CDR3 nucleotides are TGTGCCAGCAGTCCTACAGTTCACTCTGGAAACACCATATATTTT.

The chain recombines TRBV5-1 with TRBJ2-2; maybe TRBD1 (6 bases). The V and J ends lost 0 bases and 5 bases respectively, with 11 bases between them. The CDR3 spans 15 residues. Germline V gene data show CDR1 as SGHRS and CDR2 as YFSETQ. CDR3 sequence: CASSLGGQRTGELFF. As DNA, the CDR3 is TGCGCCAGCAGCTTGGGAGGACAGAGGACCGGGGAGCTGTTTTTT.

The rearrangement joins TRBV18 to TRBJ2-7; weak D call: TRBD2 (6 bases). V lost 2 bases, J lost 6 bases, and 14 bases lay in between. The CDR3 is 14 amino acids. CDR1 KGHSH and CDR2 LQKENI come from the germline V gene. CDR3 sequence: CASSPTPGDGEQYF. For the CDR3, the DNA is TGTGCCAGCTCACCAACTCCGGGGGACGGCGAGCAGTACTTC.

The genes are TRBV2 and TRBJ2-1; D is unresolved. The V end lost 5 bases, the J end lost 8 bases, and 13 bases lay between the germline ends. The CDR3 has 13 amino acids. From germline, CDR1 is SNHLY and CDR2 FYNNEI. CDR3 sequence reads: CASSSRASDEQFF. CDR3 DNA sequence: TGTGCCAGCAGTTCCCGGGCCTCCGATGAGCAGTTCTTC.

The chain joins TRBV11-3 to TRBJ2-1; 11 nucleotides match TRBD2. J was trimmed by 9 bases and V by 4 bases; bases with no gene match: 8. The germline V gene has CDR1 SGHNT and CDR2 YENEEA. This CDR3 is built from 15 residues. CDR3: CASSSSGGRIGEQFF. The CDR3 bases are TGTGCCAGCAGCTCTAGCGGGGGGCGCATTGGTGAGCAGTTCTTC.

This chain uses TRBV28 with TRBJ1-5, with D maybe TRBD1 (5 bases). Germline V CDR1 and CDR2: MDHEN, SYDVKM. V lost 6 bases and J lost 6, with 21 bases in between. This CDR3 contains 16 residues. The DNA for the CDR3 is TGTGCCAGCAGGCCTGATACCGGGACTGGGGGTCAGCCCCAGCATTTT. Amino acids: CASRPDTGTGGQPQHF.

This chain connects TRBV7-2 to TRBJ2-1; D not resolved. The CDR3 loop spans 13 amino acids. The V gene lost 1 base and the J gene lost 10 bases, with 11 bases spanning the gap. From germline, CDR1 is SGHTA and CDR2 FQGNSA. CDR3 nucleotide sequence: TGTGCCAGCAGCTTAGTTCGGCACTTAGAGCAGTTCTTC. This translates into CASSLVRHLEQFF.

This chain uses TRBV6-1 with TRBJ1-2; D is unclear. The CDR3 contains 11 residues. CDR1 and CDR2 (germline): MNHNS, SASEGT. V lost 6 bases and J lost 6, with 8 bases in between. The CDR3 reads CASRASHGYTF. CDR3 bases: TGTGCCAGCAGGGCGAGCCATGGCTACACCTTC.

The CDR3 DNA reads TGCGCCAGCAGACGGACAGGGAACATGAACACTGAAGCTTTCTTT. This encodes CASRRTGNMNTEAFF. The V gene is TRBV5-1, the J gene TRBJ1-1; the match to TRBD1 covers 8 bases. CDR1 and CDR2 (germline): SGHRS, YFSETQ. The CDR3 sequence is 15 residues long. With 5 bases clipped from V and 0 bases from J, the junction kept 6 bases outside the gene matches. Combining the CDR3 with reference TRBV5-1 and TRBJ1-1 gives the whole variable domain KAGVTQTPRYLIKTRGQQVTLSCSPISGHRSVSWYQQTPGQGLQFLFEYFSETQRNKGNFPGRFSGRQFSNSRSEMNVSTLELGDSALYLCASRRTGNMNTEAFFGQGTRLTVV.

The V and J genes are TRBV21-1 and TRBJ2-5; the D call TRBD2 from the table was never checked on the DNA. TRBV21-1 is recorded as a pseudogene. CDR3 length: 16 residues. Here the CDR3 DNA reads TGTGCCAGCAGCAAAGGGGACGGGAGGGTATTCGGGACCCAGTACTTC. Translation gives CASSKGDGRVFGTQYF.

The V call is TRBV21-1, the J call TRBJ1-2; the tabulated D call, TRBD1, remains unverified against the DNA. TRBV21-1 counts as a pseudogene. The CDR3 is 15 residues long. The DNA of the CDR3 is TGTGCCAGCAGCAAACTGGGGGACAGCCACCATGGCTACACCTTC. Translating gives CASSKLGDSHHGYTF.

The genes are TRBV7-9 and TRBJ2-7, with 8 bases identical to TRBD2. V shed 4 bases and J 1 base; nucleotides not matched to a gene: 6. The CDR3 has 15 residues. CDR1 and CDR2 (germline): SEHNR, FQNEAQ (reference sequence). CDR3 protein: CASSSFSGTSYEQYF. The DNA for the CDR3 is TGTGCCAGCAGCTCTTTTAGCGGGACATCCTACGAGCAGTACTTC.

J is TRBJ1-5 and V is TRBV5-1, with D possibly TRBD1 on 5 matching bases. Germline V CDR1 and CDR2: SGHRS, YFSETQ. This CDR3 contains 16 residues. Trimming left V 4 bases short and J 3 bases short, with 17 bases between. The CDR3 reads CASSPGDSWANQPQHF. Here the CDR3 DNA reads TGCGCCAGCAGCCCGGGGGACTCATGGGCCAATCAGCCCCAGCATTTT.

V is TRBV4-1 and J is TRBJ2-1, with 15 bases that match TRBD2. V dropped 4 bases and J dropped 8; count of bases not matched to a gene: 6. This CDR3 comprises 16 residues. Germline lookup yields CDR1 MGHRA and CDR2 YSYEKL. Here the CDR3 DNA reads TGCGCCAGCAGCCGCTTCGGACTAGCGGGGGGGGATGAGCAGTTCTTC. The encoded protein is CASSRFGLAGGDEQFF.

V gene TRBV4-1 combines with J gene TRBJ1-3; tentative D call: TRBD1 (6 bases). The CDR3 is made up of 17 amino acids. Germline V CDR1 and CDR2: MGHRA, YSYEKL. The V end was cut by 4 bases, the J end by 4 bases, with 20 bases between. The CDR3 DNA is TGCGCCAGCAGCCCAATCGAGAAGGGGGGGTCCGGAAACACCATATATTTT. Translated, it gives CASSPIEKGGSGNTIYF.

V and J are TRBV6-1 and TRBJ1-2; possible D gene TRBD1, 5 bases. The CDR3 contains 14 residues. CDR1 MNHNS and CDR2 SASEGT come from the germline V gene. V shed 4 bases and J shed 3 bases, with 12 bases lying between them. The chain's CDR3 is CASSAGPLDYGYTF. For the CDR3, the DNA is TGTGCCAGCAGTGCGGGACCTCTGGACTATGGCTACACCTTC.

V and J are TRBV19 and TRBJ2-7; 11 nucleotides agree with TRBD2. V gave up 5 bases and J gave up 4 bases; unmatched junction bases: 7. The CDR3 covers 15 residues. The germline CDR1 and CDR2 sequences are LNHDA and SQIVND (reference sequence). The DNA of the CDR3 is TGTGCCAGTAGTGCTACTAGCGGGAGTTGGTACGAGCAGTACTTC. Translating gives CASSATSGSWYEQYF.

Concerning this clone: Distinct nucleotide sequences in the sample also encode this CDR3. This chain links TRBV5-1 with TRBJ2-2; TRBD1 might be the D (5 bases). Per the germline V gene, CDR1 is SGHRS and CDR2 is YFSETQ. Trimming shortened V by 0 bases and J by 8 bases, and 11 bases separated the two germline ends. This CDR3 spans 14 amino acids. CDR3 in DNA: TGCGCCAGCAGCTTGGCTCAGGGAACGGGGGAGCTGTTTTTT. Protein product: CASSLAQGTGELFF. Full variable domain (rest looked up from reference TRBV5-1 and TRBJ2-2): KAGVTQTPRYLIKTRGQQVTLSCSPISGHRSVSWYQQTPGQGLQFLFEYFSETQRNKGNFPGRFSGRQFSNSRSEMNVSTLELGDSALYLCASSLAQGTGELFFGEGSRLTVL.

The chain is built from TRBV7-9 and TRBJ2-3; tentative D call: TRBD2 (5 bases). CDR1 is SEHNR and CDR2 is FQNEAQ in the germline V gene (reference sequence). This CDR3 contains 14 residues. The V and J ends lost 6 bases and 5 bases respectively, with 15 bases between them. The CDR3 here is CASSPTWELDTQYF. In DNA, the CDR3 is TGTGCCAGCAGTCCCACATGGGAGTTAGATACGCAGTATTTT.

This chain links TRBV7-9 with TRBJ2-6; weak D call: TRBD1 (5 bases). The germline CDR1 and CDR2 sequences are SEHNR and FQNEAQ (reference sequence). V was shortened by 2 bases and J by 2 bases, with 10 bases between the two germline ends. CDR3 size: 16 residues. CDR3 DNA: TGTGCCAGCAGCTTAAAAGGGGTACCTGGGGCCAACGTCCTGACTTTC. Amino acid sequence: CASSLKGVPGANVLTF.

The chain links TRBV30 to TRBJ2-7, with 10 bases lining up with TRBD2. Trimming removed 5 bases from V and 2 bases from J; junction bases left unmatched: 3. The CDR3 contains 13 residues. The germline V gene encodes CDR1 GTSNPN and CDR2 SVGIG (reference sequence). In DNA form, the CDR3 reads TGTGCCTGGCTTAGCGGGAGGACCTACGAGCAGTACTTC. Protein product: CAWLSGRTYEQYF.